This TCR beta chain derives from a study of blood T cell repertoires in COVID-19. Overall study context: Acute-phase and convalescent COVID-19 samples originated in the United States, Italy and Spain. The cDNA or gDNA used as material had been derived from T cells, B-cell-depleted T cells, or PBMCs.

In the original processing: Estimation of nucleated cell counts relied on the amplification of reference gene primers. Sequencing used immunoSEQ multiplex PCR; TCRdb keeps in-frame clones, though not all of them. Clone size and V and J calls were adopted from that table, with D and trimming inferred from the DNA. This table holds 250,000 or so clones, 70% to 90% found once. The CDR3 consists of 15 residues. V was trimmed by 3 bases and J by 4 bases, leaving 15 bases between them. Germline-derived CDR1 and CDR2 are KGHSH and LQKENI. Source material: peripheral blood. The clonotype originates from a man in his fifties or sixties with acute or convalescent COVID-19. The chain carries TRBV18 and TRBJ2-5; tentatively, D is TRBD1 (5 bases). CDR3 region: CASSPPGGDRETQYF. Here the CDR3 DNA reads TGTGCCAGCTCACCGCCCGGTGGTGACAGAGAGACCCAGTACTTC.